The 16 T cell receptor beta chains below all came from one sample that was sequenced in a study of blood T cells in healthy people across ages. Primers used in a second PCR of roughly 6 to 11 cycles were a sample-barcoded 5' primer and a J-beta primer mix. TCRdb reanalysed the 5' RACE reads using MiXCR and keeps one entry per CDR3 protein. The sample includes around 800,000 distinct CDR3 sequences, 40% to 65% of them seen just once. Material for sequencing was blood. All receptors come from an elderly man in good health.

The J gene is TRBJ1-2, the V gene TRBV5-5, with D uncertain. The CDR3 has 15 amino acids. Trimming removed 0 bases from V and 0 bases from J, with 9 bases in between. Germline V gives CDR1 SGHKS, CDR2 YYEKEE (reference sequence). DNA of the CDR3: TGTGCCAGCAGCTTGGCGGGCACTACTAACTATGGCTACACCTTC. It is translated as CASSLAGTTNYGYTF.

The chain is built from TRBV6-8 and TRBJ2-3; D not resolved. CDR1 and CDR2 (germline): MNHGY, SAAAGT. Trimming cost V 2 bases and J 8 bases, with 23 bases left between them. This CDR3 spans 17 amino acids. The CDR3 loop reads CASSYSPINTLWSTQYF. The CDR3 region has the DNA TGTGCCAGCAGTTACAGTCCCATTAATACACTCTGGAGTACGCAGTATTTT.

This clonotype came up once. The junction shows a germline mismatch at one end, possibly a read error. The chain carries TRBV27 and TRBJ1-1; TRBD1 aligns across 8 bases. Germline loops: CDR1 MNHEY, CDR2 SMNVEV (reference sequence). This CDR3 contains 16 residues. CDR3 in amino acids: CAGSLYGRGLSTEAFF. In DNA form, the CDR3 reads TGTGCCGGCAGTTTATACGGCAGGGGGCTCAGCACTGAAGCTTTCTTT.

This clonotype was seen only a few times. The chain combines TRBV7-3 with TRBJ2-5, with TRBD1 as a possible D gene (5 bases). CDR1 SGHTA and CDR2 FQGTGA come from the germline V gene. The CDR3 contains 16 residues. Trimming removed 0 bases at V and 5 bases at J, with 16 bases between. The CDR3, as DNA: TGTGCCAGCAGCTTAACGATGGCAGGGTTCGGCGAGACCCAGTACTTC. Amino acids: CASSLTMAGFGETQYF. Drawing the rest from reference TRBV7-3 and TRBJ2-5, the complete variable domain is GAGVSQTPSNKVTEKGKYVELRCDPISGHTALYWYRQSLGQGPEFLIYFQGTGAADDSGLPNDRFFAVRPEGSVSTLKIQRTERGDSAVYLCASSLTMAGFGETQYFGPGTRLLVL.

In its sample, this clonotype was seen once. This chain uses TRBV28 with TRBJ2-1, with TRBD1 matching 8 bases. The germline V gene has CDR1 MDHEN and CDR2 SYDVKM. V was pared by 8 bases and J by 8 bases, with 8 bases of the junction left unmatched. This CDR3 comprises 13 residues. The DNA for the CDR3 is TGTGCCAGCGGCCCGGACAGGGCCTATGAGCAGTTCTTC. Protein sequence: CASGPDRAYEQFF.

A remark on this clonotype: Being one base from a much bigger clone, this may be a read error. This chain connects TRBV29-1 to TRBJ2-5, with 7 bases lining up with TRBD2. Matching the DNA end better, TRBJ2-1 makes the J call doubtful. Germline values: CDR1 SQVTM, CDR2 ANQGSEA. This CDR3 region has 13 residues. CDR3 amino acids: CSVEGTRQETQFF. The CDR3 DNA follows: TGCAGCGTTGAAGGGACTAGGCAAGAGACCCAGTTCTTC.

This clonotype was seen a few times. V usage is TRBV29-1 and J usage is TRBJ1-1, with 8 bases aligning to TRBD1. This CDR3 contains 15 residues. CDR1 and CDR2 (germline): SQVTM, ANQGSEA. Trimming cost V 7 bases and J 0 bases; bases outside gene matches: 10. For the CDR3, the DNA is TGCAGCGCGGACAGGGACGAGGTCATGAACACTGAAGCTTTCTTT. Translated: CSADRDEVMNTEAFF.

This clonotype has a handful of counts. The chain combines TRBV20-1 with TRBJ1-1; no clear D. With 3 bases removed from V and 1 base from J, the gap between germline ends came to 9 bases. Germline-derived CDR1 and CDR2 are DFQATT and SNEGSKA (reference sequence). The CDR3 covers 13 residues. The CDR3 loop reads CSASSPGNTEAFF. CDR3 coding DNA: TGCAGTGCTAGTAGTCCAGGGAACACTGAAGCTTTCTTT.

The chain combines TRBV7-2 with TRBJ2-3, with TRBD2 matching 7 bases. V shed 8 bases, J shed 2 bases, and the junction held 10 bases outside the gene matches. Germline assignment: CDR1 SGHTA and CDR2 FQGNSA. The CDR3 loop spans 15 amino acids. Here the CDR3 reads CASSLRETSTDTQYF. In nucleotides, the CDR3 is TGTGCCAGCTCTCTGCGGGAGACATCCACAGATACGCAGTATTTT.

CDR3 nucleotide sequence: TGTGCCAGCAGATTAGGGGACCTAATCTACGAGCAGTACTTC. Translating gives CASRLGDLIYEQYF. V gene TRBV2 combines with J gene TRBJ2-7; possibly TRBD1 or TRBD2 for D (5 bases each). The CDR3 is 14 amino acids. CDR1 and CDR2 from the germline V gene are SNHLY and FYNNEI. V lost 6 bases to trimming and J lost 3 bases, with 15 bases between them.

The chain employs TRBV7-9 and TRBJ2-1; 9 nucleotides match TRBD2. The germline V gene encodes CDR1 SEHNR and CDR2 FQNEAQ (reference sequence). Trimming took 5 bases from V and 4 from J; bases not matched to a gene: 6. This CDR3 is 15 amino acids long. The CDR3 loop reads CASSLRLAVYNEQFF. DNA of the CDR3: TGTGCCAGCAGCCTCCGACTAGCGGTATACAATGAGCAGTTCTTC.

The CDR3 region has the DNA TGCAGTGCTAGAGCGGAGCGGGAGGCTCACAGATACGCGTATTTT. Translated: CSARAEREAHRYAYF. This chain connects TRBV20-1 to TRBJ2-3; 9 nucleotides match TRBD2. The length of the CDR3 is 15 residues. CDR1 and CDR2 from the germline V gene are DFQATT and SNEGSKA (reference sequence). V lost 1 base and J lost 14; bases outside the gene matches: 16.

V is TRBV28 and J is TRBJ1-1; D unclear. Germline V gives CDR1 MDHEN, CDR2 SYDVKM. V lost 1 base, J lost 7 bases, and 7 bases lay in between. This CDR3 has 12 amino acids. The CDR3 protein is CASSLFPLEAFF. DNA of the CDR3: TGTGCCAGCAGTTTATTTCCACTTGAAGCTTTCTTT.

Only a few counts were recorded for this clonotype. An end of the junction differs from the germline gene, which may be a read error. In DNA form, the CDR3 reads TGCAGTGCCTGGACTAGCGGGGAACCCTCCCCAAGACGGACCCTGTACTTC. Its translation is CSAWTSGEPSPRRTLYF. This chain uses TRBV20-1 with TRBJ2-5, with TRBD2 matching 12 bases. The CDR3 totals 17 residues. Germline loops: CDR1 DFQATT, CDR2 SNEGSKA (reference sequence).

Points on this clonotype: One end of the junction fails to match germline, which may point to a read error. The V and J genes are TRBV12-3 or TRBV12-4 and TRBJ2-4; 11 bases fit TRBD2. The CDR3 is 16 amino acids. DNA of the CDR3: TGTGCCAGCGCAGTCCCTAAGCCTAGCGGGGGGAACAGTCAGTACTTC. It codes for CASAVPKPSGGNSQYF.

This chain uses TRBV6-2 or TRBV6-3 with TRBJ1-2; 11 bases agree with TRBD1. The CDR3 covers 15 residues. Germline loops: CDR1 MNHEY, CDR2 SVGEGT. The V segment lost 2 bases and the J segment 5 bases; nucleotides outside the gene matches: 4. CDR3: CASSYADRGRYGYTF. In nucleotides, the CDR3 is TGTGCCAGCAGTTACGCGGACAGGGGGCGTTATGGCTACACCTTC.